These T cell receptor beta chains were read from a single sample in a study of T cells after yellow fever vaccination. One entry per CDR3 protein results from TCRdb running MiXCR on the 5' RACE reads. The data hold 500,000 to 650,000 distinct CDR3 sequences, with around 16% observed a single time. Source: PBMCs, taken 5 to 6 days after the first yellow fever vaccination. The source is a man between 18 and 29 years old who received the YFV17D yellow fever vaccine. Both conserved end residues are part of each CDR3. The D gene is left open where the match is weak. Size values are once, few and many counts, or a class for expanded clones, and some rows have none.

len | j_gene | v_gene | d_gene | abundance | CDR3nt | CDR3aa
14 | TRBJ2-7 | TRBV6-2/TRBV6-3 | NA | few | TGTGCCAGCAGTTACCGGCAGGTCTCCTACGAGCAGTACTTC | CASSYRQVSYEQYF
16 | TRBJ2-4 | TRBV5-1 | TRBD2 | few | TGCGCCAGCCCCGGGCGGGGGGCATCGGCCAAAAACATTCAGTACTTC | CASPGRGASAKNIQYF
14 | TRBJ1-5 | TRBV12-3/TRBV12-4 | TRBD1 | few | TGTGCCAGCAGTCGACAGGGAGACTATCAGCCCCAGCATTTT | CASSRQGDYQPQHF
16 | TRBJ2-1 | TRBV6-2/TRBV6-3 | TRBD2 | few | TGTGCCAGCAGTTACGAGGCGGGGGAACTTTGGAATGAGCAGTTCTTC | CASSYEAGELWNEQFF
15 | TRBJ2-7 | TRBV7-8 | NA | few | TGTGCCAGCAGCCAGCGGGATCAGGGGTCCTACGAGCAGTACTTC | CASSQRDQGSYEQYF
17 | TRBJ2-1 | TRBV3-1 | NA | NA | TGTGCCAGCAGCCAAAGGGGAGGCAGGGGGTCCTACAATGAGCAGTTCTTC | CASSQRGGRGSYNEQFF
14 | TRBJ2-5 | TRBV5-1 | TRBD2 | many | TGCGCCAGCGGCCTTCTAGCGGAACAAGAGACCCAGTACTTC | CASGLLAEQETQYF
14 | TRBJ1-1 | TRBV12-3/TRBV12-4 | TRBD1 | NA | TGTGCCAGCAGGGTCTCAGGGGGAGATACTGAAGATTTCTTT | CASRVSGGDTEDFF
15 | TRBJ1-6 | TRBV28 | TRBD1 | many | TGTGCCAGCAGGACCGGACAGGGGGCCAATTCACCCCTCCACTTT | CASRTGQGANSPLHF
17 | TRBJ1-3 | TRBV15 | NA | few | TGTGCCACCAGCATCGGATTAGGGGGAACCTCTGGAAACACCATATATTTT | CATSIGLGGTSGNTIYF
15 | TRBJ1-5 | TRBV7-2 | NA | few | TGTGCCAGCAGCGCGAGGGGATATAGCAATCAGCCCCAGCATTTT | CASSARGYSNQPQHF
15 | TRBJ2-1 | TRBV7-9 | NA | NA | TGTGCCAGCAGCTTAGCGCGGACAGCCTACAATGAGCAGTTCTTC | CASSLARTAYNEQFF
13 | TRBJ2-1 | TRBV7-2 | NA | NA | TGTGCCAGCACCGTGAGCTCCTACAATGAGCAGTTCTTC | CASTVSSYNEQFF
14 | TRBJ1-2 | TRBV5-6 | NA | NA | TGTGCCAGCAGCCCGGCGGGACAACCCTATGGCTACACCTTC | CASSPAGQPYGYTF
13 | TRBJ1-1 | TRBV7-2 | NA | few | TGTGCCAGCAGCGCCTCAGGGTTAACTGAAGCTTTCTTT | CASSASGLTEAFF
15 | TRBJ2-6 | TRBV5-1 | NA | few | TGCGCCAGCAGGGATCGTGTCTCTGGGGCCAACGTCCTGACTTTC | CASRDRVSGANVLTF
11 | TRBJ2-1 | TRBV20-1 | NA | NA | TGCAGTGCTATAGGCAGTGGTGAGCAGTTCTTC | CSAIGSGEQFF
15 | TRBJ1-4 | TRBV27 | TRBD1 | NA | TGTGCCAGCAGGACCCTAACAGGGGGCGGGGGAAAACTGTTTTTT | CASRTLTGGGGKLFF
15 | TRBJ2-5 | TRBV5-1 | NA | few | TGCGCCAGCAGCCTCGAGGGGTCAGCAGGAGAGACCCAGTACTTC | CASSLEGSAGETQYF
15 | TRBJ2-5 | TRBV2 | TRBD2 | many | TGTGCCAGCAGTGTGGGCGAGCGGGGGGGCCAGACCCAGTACTTC | CASSVGERGGQTQYF
14 | TRBJ1-1 | TRBV4-2 | NA | NA | TGTGCCAGCAGCCAAGAGACGGGATACACTGAAGCTTTCTTT | CASSQETGYTEAFF
13 | TRBJ2-3 | TRBV12-3/TRBV12-4 | NA | many | TGTGCCAGCACCCTCTCCTCGGGGGATACGCAGTATTTT | CASTLSSGDTQYF
11 | TRBJ2-7 | TRBV20-1 | NA | NA | TGCAGTGCTCCCCATAGGTTGGAGCAGTACTTC | CSAPHRLEQYF
16 | TRBJ1-2 | TRBV5-1 | TRBD1 | few | TGCGCCAGCAGCCCGCTTACGGACAGGGAGGACTATGGCTACACCTTC | CASSPLTDREDYGYTF
16 | TRBJ2-1 | TRBV15 | NA | NA | TGTGCCACCAGCCCGTACGCCGGGACATCTTACAATGAGCAGTTCTTC | CATSPYAGTSYNEQFF
16 | TRBJ2-5 | TRBV27 | TRBD2 | many | TGTGCCAGCAGAGGGACTAGCGGGGGGGCTTGGGAGACCCAGTACTTC | CASRGTSGGAWETQYF
15 | TRBJ2-3 | TRBV3-1 | NA | NA | TGTGCCAGCAGCAAGCAGGTCCGGTGCACAGATACGCAGTATTTT | CASSKQVRCTDTQYF
14 | TRBJ1-2 | TRBV12-3/TRBV12-4 | TRBD1 | NA | TGTGCCAGCAAAAGGACAGGGGGTGGCTATGGCTACACCTTC | CASKRTGGGYGYTF
13 | TRBJ2-7 | TRBV20-1 | NA | NA | TGCAGTGCTAGGCGCGGGCATACCTACGAGCAGTACTTC | CSARRGHTYEQYF
15 | TRBJ2-3 | TRBV11-2 | TRBD1 | NA | TGTGCCAGCAGCTTACCAACAGGGGGGACAGATACGCAGTATTTT | CASSLPTGGTDTQYF
16 | TRBJ2-3 | TRBV7-2 | NA | few | TGTGCCAGCAGCTTAGAGGTACCCTCGTTAACCCATACGCAGTATTTT | CASSLEVPSLTHTQYF
17 | TRBJ2-7 | TRBV7-9 | TRBD1 | few | TGTGCCAGCAGCAAAAACCGGGACAGATACATTACCTACGAGCAGTACTTC | CASSKNRDRYITYEQYF
18 | TRBJ1-1 | TRBV5-6 | TRBD1 | NA | TGTGCCAGCAAACCTTTACAGGGGACATCATTTTTGAACACTGAAGCTTTCTTT | CASKPLQGTSFLNTEAFF
15 | TRBJ2-2 | TRBV5-1 | TRBD1 | NA | TGCGCCAGCAGCCGGGACAGGGAAAGGACCGGGGAGCTGTTTTTT | CASSRDRERTGELFF
15 | TRBJ2-1 | TRBV19 | TRBD2 | NA | TGTGCCAGTACCACTCTTAGCGGGGGGGCCAATGAGCAGTTCTTC | CASTTLSGGANEQFF
16 | TRBJ2-3 | TRBV7-9 | TRBD2 | few | TGTGCCAGCAGCGGGCAGGGCGGGGGGCCGAGAGATACGCAGTATTTT | CASSGQGGGPRDTQYF
16 | TRBJ2-7 | TRBV5-1 | NA | many | TGCGCCAGCAGCCGAACCCTGGGACCCTCGGATTACGAGCAGTACTTC | CASSRTLGPSDYEQYF
17 | TRBJ2-5 | TRBV6-1 | TRBD1 | NA | TGTGCCAGCAGTACAACTCCGGACAGGGGTCTCCAAGAGACCCAGTACTTC | CASSTTPDRGLQETQYF
15 | TRBJ2-7 | TRBV12-3/TRBV12-4 | TRBD2 | NA | TGTGCCAGCAGTTTAGGAGCGGGGAGGTCCTACGAGCAGTACTTC | CASSLGAGRSYEQYF
14 | TRBJ1-2 | TRBV19 | TRBD1 | NA | TGTGCCAGTAGTATAGTTCAGGGGGACTATGGCTACACCTTC | CASSIVQGDYGYTF
12 | TRBJ1-5 | TRBV7-9 | NA | NA | TGTGCCAGCAGCCACACCCATCAGCCCCAGCATTTT | CASSHTHQPQHF
13 | TRBJ1-1 | TRBV6-1 | NA | many | TGTGCCAGCAGCCGGCAGCCGAACACTGAAGCTTTCTTT | CASSRQPNTEAFF
14 | TRBJ2-1 | TRBV11-2 | TRBD2 | NA | TGTGCCAGCAGCCCCCAGTGGGGGGGGGATGAGCAGTTCTTC | CASSPQWGGDEQFF
14 | TRBJ1-5 | TRBV5-6 | NA | many | TGTGCCAGCAGCACCAGACAGAGCAATCAGCCCCAGCATTTT | CASSTRQSNQPQHF
16 | TRBJ1-4 | TRBV7-2 | NA | many | TGTGCCAGCAGCCCCCGGCCGTACGCAACTAATGAAAAACTGTTTTTT | CASSPRPYATNEKLFF
13 | TRBJ2-3 | TRBV3-1 | NA | few | TGTGCCAGCAGCCAAGGCCCCACAGATACGCAGTATTTT | CASSQGPTDTQYF
15 | TRBJ2-7 | TRBV27 | TRBD1 | many | TGTGCCAGCAGTCCGCGACAGGGCCCCTCCTACGAGCAGTACTTC | CASSPRQGPSYEQYF
17 | TRBJ2-7 | TRBV18 | TRBD1 | few | TGTGCCAGCTCACCTTTGGGACAGGGGCGAAACTCCTACGAGCAGTACTTC | CASSPLGQGRNSYEQYF